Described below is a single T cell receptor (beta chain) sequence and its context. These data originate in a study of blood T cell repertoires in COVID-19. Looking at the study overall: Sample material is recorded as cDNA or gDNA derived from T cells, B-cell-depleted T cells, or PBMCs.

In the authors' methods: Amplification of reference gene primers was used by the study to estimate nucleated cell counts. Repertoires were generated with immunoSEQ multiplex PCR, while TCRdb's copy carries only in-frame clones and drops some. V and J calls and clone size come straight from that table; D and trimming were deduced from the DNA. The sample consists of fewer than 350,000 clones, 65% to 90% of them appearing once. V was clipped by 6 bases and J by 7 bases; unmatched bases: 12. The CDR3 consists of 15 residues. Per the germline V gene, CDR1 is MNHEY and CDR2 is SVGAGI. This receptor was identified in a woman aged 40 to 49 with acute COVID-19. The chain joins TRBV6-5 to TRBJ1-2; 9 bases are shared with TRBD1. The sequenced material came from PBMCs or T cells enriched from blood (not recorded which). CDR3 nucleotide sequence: TGTGCCAGCAGGGACAGGGGTTTCGTGTCTGGTGGCTACACCTTC. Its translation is CASRDRGFVSGGYTF.